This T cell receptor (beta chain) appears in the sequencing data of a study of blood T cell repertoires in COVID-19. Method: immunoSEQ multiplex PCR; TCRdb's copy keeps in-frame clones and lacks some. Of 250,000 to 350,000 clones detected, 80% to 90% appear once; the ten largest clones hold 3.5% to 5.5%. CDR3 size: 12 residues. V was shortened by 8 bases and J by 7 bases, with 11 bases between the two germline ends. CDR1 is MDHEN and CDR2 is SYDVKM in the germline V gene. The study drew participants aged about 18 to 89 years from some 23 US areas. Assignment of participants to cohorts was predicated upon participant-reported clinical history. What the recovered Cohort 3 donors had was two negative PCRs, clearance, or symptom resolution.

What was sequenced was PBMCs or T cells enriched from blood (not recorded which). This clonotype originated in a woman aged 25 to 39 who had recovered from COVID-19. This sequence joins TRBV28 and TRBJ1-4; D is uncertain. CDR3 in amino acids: CASVGFSEKLFF. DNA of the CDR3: TGTGCCAGCGTCGGGTTTTCTGAAAAACTGTTTTTT.